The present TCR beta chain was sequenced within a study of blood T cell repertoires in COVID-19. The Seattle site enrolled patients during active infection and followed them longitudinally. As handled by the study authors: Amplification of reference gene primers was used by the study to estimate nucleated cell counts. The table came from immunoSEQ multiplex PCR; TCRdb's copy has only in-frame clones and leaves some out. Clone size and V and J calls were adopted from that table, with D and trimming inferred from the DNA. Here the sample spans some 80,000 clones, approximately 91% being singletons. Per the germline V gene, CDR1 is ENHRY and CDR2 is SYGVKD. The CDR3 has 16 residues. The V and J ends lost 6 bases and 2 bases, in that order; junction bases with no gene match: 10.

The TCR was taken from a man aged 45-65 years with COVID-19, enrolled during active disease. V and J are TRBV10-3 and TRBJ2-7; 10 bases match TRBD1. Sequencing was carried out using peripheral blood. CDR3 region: CAIRTSGTGATYEQYF. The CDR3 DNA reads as TGTGCCATCAGGACTTCCGGGACAGGGGCAACCTACGAGCAGTACTTC.